This T cell receptor (beta chain) was sequenced during a study of T cell changes during pregnancy in multiple sclerosis. The protocol was immunoSEQ multiplex PCR, while the TCRdb copy is restricted to in-frame clones and leaves out a portion. The sample includes some 77,000 clones, about 92% of them seen just once. The receptor was isolated from a female donor in good health, enrolled as a control in a pregnancy study. The sample was peripheral blood, taken after pregnancy.

The CDR3: CAISDRGFGNEQFF. The CDR3 region has the DNA TGTGCCATCAGTGACAGGGGTTTTGGCAATGAGCAGTTCTTC. The chain is built from TRBV10-3 and TRBJ2-1; D might be TRBD1 (6 bases). The CDR3 is made up of 14 amino acids. Germline CDR1 ENHRY, CDR2 SYGVKD. Trimming stripped 3 bases from V and 6 bases from J, with 12 bases between.